Below, 20 T cell receptor beta chains from the same sample are listed, as sequenced in a study of early T cells in non-severe SARS-CoV-2 infection. Via MiXCR, TCRdb re-called the 5' RACE reads, giving one row per CDR3 protein. The repertoire holds 20,000 to 25,000 distinct CDR3 sequences, with about 4.4% as singletons. Sample: whole blood. The receptor set was obtained from an adult who was a healthcare worker with PCR-confirmed SARS-CoV-2 infection or an uninfected control (not recorded which).

This clonotype was recorded at least ten times. In DNA, the CDR3 is TGTGCCAGCACCCCAGGAGACAGGGGAACTGAAGCTTTCTTT. Residues: CASTPGDRGTEAFF. This chain joins TRBV7-2 and TRBJ1-1; TRBD1 matches 8 bases. The germline V gene encodes CDR1 SGHTA and CDR2 FQGNSA. V trimming: 7 bases; J trimming: 5 bases; junction bases outside the gene matches: 9. This CDR3 has 14 amino acids.

This clonotype was observed at least ten times. The chain couples TRBV9 to TRBJ1-4; possibly TRBD1 for D (6 bases). Germline CDR1 is SGDLS and CDR2 is YYNGEE. The CDR3 runs 15 residues. V lost 3 bases and J lost 7, with 16 bases in between. The CDR3 spells CASSGEGGRREKLFF. The CDR3 nucleotides are TGTGCCAGCAGCGGCGAAGGGGGGCGTCGTGAAAAACTGTTTTTT.

This clonotype ranks as medium-sized. This rearrangement joins TRBV4-2 to TRBJ1-6; 9 bases line up with TRBD1. Germline V CDR1 and CDR2: LGHNA, YNFKEQ. Germline trimming cut 4 bases from V and 9 bases from J; bases unmatched to any gene: 4. This CDR3 spans 14 amino acids. In nucleotides, the CDR3 is TGTGCCAGCAGCCGACAGGGGGAAACTTCACCCCTCCACTTT. Protein sequence: CASSRQGETSPLHF.

By sample share, this clonotype is medium-sized. V and J are TRBV6-2 or TRBV6-3 and TRBJ2-7; the D gene is possibly TRBD2 (6 bases). This CDR3 contains 14 residues. Trimming removed 5 bases at V and 5 bases at J, with 16 bases between. The germline CDR1 and CDR2 sequences are MNHEY and SVGEGT. The CDR3 protein is CASSGPEGPNEQYF. DNA of the CDR3: TGTGCCAGCAGTGGGCCGGAGGGGCCCAACGAGCAGTACTTC.

At least ten counts were recorded for this clonotype. The gene calls are TRBV29-1 and TRBJ2-6, with D hard to call. CDR1 is SQVTM, CDR2 ANQGSEA, per germline. CDR3 length: 12 amino acids. The germline V and J ends were trimmed by 7 bases and 3 bases, with 7 bases remaining between them. The CDR3 DNA follows: TGCAGCGCCGATAGTGGGGCCAACGTCCTGACTTTC. Protein product: CSADSGANVLTF.

This clonotype was counted many times. The J gene is TRBJ2-2, the V gene TRBV12-3 or TRBV12-4; possibly TRBD1 or TRBD2 for D (6 bases each). The V and J ends lost 3 bases and 7 bases respectively, with 15 bases between them. The CDR3 sequence is 15 residues long. In nucleotides, the CDR3 is TGTGCCAGCAGTTTTCAACAGGGAGGCATCGGGGAGCTGTTTTTT. It yields the protein CASSFQQGGIGELFF.

In this sample, this clonotype turned up many times. CDR3 coding DNA: TGCGCCACAACGGGACAGCTGGGCGACGAGCAGTACTTC. Residues: CATTGQLGDEQYF. The chain carries TRBV10-1 and TRBJ2-7; 7 nucleotides match TRBD1. Unmatched junction bases numbered 11, after V lost 10 bases and J lost 5 bases. This CDR3 has 13 amino acids. Germline V lookup: CDR1 WNHNN, CDR2 SYGVQD (reference sequence).

This clonotype was recorded at least ten times. The gene calls are TRBV9 and TRBJ2-7; D tentatively reads TRBD1 or TRBD2 (5 bases each). Germline V lookup: CDR1 SGDLS, CDR2 YYNGEE. V was pared by 4 bases and J by 8 bases, with 22 bases between. The CDR3 spans 15 residues. The CDR3 DNA reads TGTGCCAGCAGCCTGGCTGAGGGACCGGGGTCAAAGCAGTACTTC. It specifies CASSLAEGPGSKQYF.

This clonotype has just a few counts. The CDR3 protein is CSARDKLDSEQYF. The DNA of the CDR3 is TGCAGTGCTAGAGATAAGCTAGACAGCGAGCAGTACTTC. The chain couples TRBV20-1 to TRBJ2-7, with TRBD1 as a possible D gene (5 bases). Between the trimmed V and J ends, which lost 0 bases and 6 bases, there was a span of 12 bases. The CDR3 loop spans 13 amino acids. Germline lookup yields CDR1 DFQATT and CDR2 SNEGSKA (reference sequence).

This clonotype was recorded many times. The CDR3 region is CASSPPDEPQHF. The CDR3 DNA is TGTGCCAGCTCACCACCCGATGAGCCCCAGCATTTT. This chain joins TRBV18 and TRBJ1-5; D is unresolved. This CDR3 has 12 residues. The germline gives CDR1 KGHSH, CDR2 LQKENI. V was shortened by 0 bases and J by 8 bases, with 5 bases between the two germline ends. Filled out from reference TRBV18 and TRBJ1-5, the complete variable domain reads NAGVMQNPRHLVRRRGQEARLRCSPMKGHSHVYWYRQLPEEGLKFMVYLQKENIIDESGMPKERFSAEFPKEGPSILRIQQVVRGDSAAYFCASSPPDEPQHFGDGTRLSIL.

At least ten counts were recorded for this clonotype. This chain connects TRBV29-1 to TRBJ2-7; D remains unclear. The CDR3 extends over 12 amino acids. Germline V gene sequence: CDR1 SQVTM, CDR2 ANQGSEA. V shed 4 bases and J shed 2 bases, with 9 bases lying between them. The CDR3 DNA reads as TGCAGCGTTGTTAGGGTTCCCTACGAGCAGTACTTC. This codes for CSVVRVPYEQYF.

This clonotype was recorded at least ten times. This sequence joins TRBV10-3 and TRBJ1-1, with no clear D. Per the germline V gene, CDR1 is ENHRY and CDR2 is SYGVKD. Trimming stripped 0 bases from V and 6 bases from J, with 11 bases between. The CDR3 consists of 14 residues. In nucleotides, the CDR3 is TGTGCCATCAGTGAGTCGACGCATCGGGCTGAAGCTTTCTTT. Its protein is CAISESTHRAEAFF.

This clonotype was seen ten or more times. The rearrangement uses TRBV6-1 and TRBJ2-2; no firm D call. Trimming took 2 bases from V and 8 from J, leaving 9 bases between them. Germline CDR1 reads MNHNS; CDR2 reads SASEGT. The CDR3 consists of 13 residues. DNA of the CDR3: TGTGCCAGCAGTGAACCCCCGAGGGGGGAGCTGTTTTTT. Translated, it gives CASSEPPRGELFF.

This clonotype has only a few counts. The junction departs from germline at one end; a sequencing error may be responsible. The chain combines TRBV4-3 with TRBJ2-6; D is undetermined. Germline values: CDR1 LGHNA, CDR2 YSLEER. CDR3 length: 17 amino acids. The CDR3 reads CASSQDLGTSGTNVLTF. As DNA, the CDR3 is TGCGCCAGCAGCCAAGATTTGGGTACCTCTGGGACCAACGTCCTGACTTTC.

This chain connects TRBV20-1 to TRBJ2-1; TRBD2 matches at 9 bases. From germline, CDR1 is DFQATT and CDR2 SNEGSKA (reference sequence). V lost 4 bases, J lost 4 bases, and 8 bases stayed unmatched. The CDR3 covers 15 residues. Written as DNA, the CDR3 is TGCAGTGCTACCCTAACTAGCGGGCCTTACAATGAGCAGTTCTTC. As protein: CSATLTSGPYNEQFF.

This sequence joins TRBV2 and TRBJ2-1; D may correspond to TRBD1 or TRBD2 (5 bases each). CDR3 length equals 14 residues. From germline, CDR1 is SNHLY and CDR2 FYNNEI. The ends were cut back, 4 bases at V and 3 bases at J, with 10 bases in the middle. The CDR3 DNA reads as TGTGCCAGCAGTGGGGGGTACTTCTACAATGAGCAGTTCTTC. Translation gives CASSGGYFYNEQFF.

This clonotype was picked up many times. V is TRBV5-1 and J is TRBJ2-1; tentative D call: TRBD2 (7 bases). Per germline, CDR1 SGHRS and CDR2 YFSETQ. This CDR3 has 15 amino acids. The V end was cut by 4 bases, the J end by 7 bases, with 18 bases between. Written as DNA, the CDR3 is TGCGCCAGCAGCCCCCTAGGGGGGGGAGGGAATGAGCAGTTCTTC. This encodes CASSPLGGGGNEQFF. Filled out from reference TRBV5-1 and TRBJ2-1, the complete variable domain reads KAGVTQTPRYLIKTRGQQVTLSCSPISGHRSVSWYQQTPGQGLQFLFEYFSETQRNKGNFPGRFSGRQFSNSRSEMNVSTLELGDSALYLCASSPLGGGGNEQFFGPGTRLTVL.

This clonotype came up many times. The rearrangement joins TRBV4-1 to TRBJ2-2, with 8 bases that match TRBD2. The CDR3 extends over 16 amino acids. V gave up 4 bases and J gave up 5 bases; unmatched junction bases: 9. Germline CDR1 and CDR2: MGHRA and YSYEKL. CDR3 sequence (DNA): TGCGCCAGCAGCCGAGCGGGACTAGTTCCAACCGGGGAGCTGTTTTTT. Its translation: CASSRAGLVPTGELFF.

At least ten counts were recorded for this clonotype. The chain links TRBV7-3 to TRBJ2-3; no reliable D call. Per germline, CDR1 SGHTA and CDR2 FQGTGA. V lost 2 bases and J lost 6, with 12 bases in between. The CDR3 length is 14 residues. In DNA, the CDR3 is TGTGCCAGCAGCTTAGGTAGTGGGCGGGATACGCAGTATTTT. It specifies CASSLGSGRDTQYF.

This clonotype was observed many times. This chain connects TRBV6-2 or TRBV6-3 to TRBJ1-1; D is undetermined. CDR1 MNHEY and CDR2 SVGEGT come from the germline V gene. The V end was cut by 7 bases, the J end by 6 bases, with 12 bases between. The length of the CDR3 is 12 residues. CDR3 nucleotide sequence: TGTGCCAGCACTATTCTCGGGGCTGAAGCTTTCTTT. Translating gives CASTILGAEAFF.